Each of the 11 T cell receptor beta chains below was sequenced from the same sample in a study of CXCR3-negative and CXCR3-positive naive CD8 T cells. The TRB libraries of cDNA were built by UMI-labeled 5' RACE. TCRdb reprocessed the 5' RACE reads and stores each CDR3 protein as one record, lacking DNA. The listing contains 40,000 to 45,000 distinct CDR3 sequences. The sequenced sample consisted of memory CD8+ T cells from blood. The receptor source for this set is a human donor in good health. Some clones in this sample may be carry-over from other donors' samples.

The V gene is TRBV20-1, the J gene TRBJ1-1. The CDR3 spans 13 residues. In germline, CDR1 is DFQATT, CDR2 SNEGSKA (reference sequence). The CDR3 here is CSARDWEDTEAFF.

This clonotype is called medium-sized based on its frequency. The genes are TRBV7-8 and TRBJ1-5; TCRdb picks TRBD1, but there is no DNA to check that call. The CDR3 spans 15 residues. Per germline, CDR1 SGHVS and CDR2 FQNEAQ. Here the CDR3 reads CASSLEDSSNQPQHF.

The genes are TRBV6-5 and TRBJ1-2; the TRBD1 assignment by TCRdb is unverifiable without DNA. Germline CDR1 MNHEY, CDR2 SVGAGI. The CDR3 spans 13 residues. Here the CDR3 reads CATRTDPHYGYTF.

The rearrangement uses TRBV4-1 and TRBJ1-1; TCRdb reports TRBD1, a call that lacks DNA to check it against. Germline assignment: CDR1 MGHRA and CDR2 YSYEKL. The CDR3 is 14 residues long. CDR3 region: CASSQVGGSTEAFF.

V is TRBV4-3 and J is TRBJ2-1. Germline V lookup: CDR1 LGHNA, CDR2 YSLEER. CDR3 length: 16 residues. CDR3 protein: CASSQDPGGSYNEQFF.

The rearrangement uses TRBV4-3 and TRBJ2-7; TCRdb gives TRBD1 as the D gene, but with no DNA this cannot be confirmed. CDR1 and CDR2 from the germline V gene are LGHNA and YSLEER. The CDR3 has 14 amino acids. The CDR3 spells CAGSQERGGYEQYF.

This CDR3 reads CASSLRPNLNYGYTF. This sequence joins TRBV5-1 and TRBJ1-2; TCRdb's D call of TRBD1 is untestable without DNA. The CDR3 runs 15 residues. Germline V gives CDR1 SGHRS, CDR2 YFSETQ.

The genes are TRBV5-1 and TRBJ2-7; as DNA is missing, the TRBD2 call by TCRdb cannot be tested. This CDR3 spans 15 amino acids. Germline loops: CDR1 SGHRS, CDR2 YFSETQ. The CDR3 spells CASSFSGGGYYEQYF.

The V and J genes are TRBV6-2 or TRBV6-3 and TRBJ2-3; TCRdb lists TRBD1, though no DNA is available to test this call. CDR3 length equals 14 residues. Germline V lookup: CDR1 MNHEY, CDR2 SVGEGT. The CDR3 is CASSLRDPTDTQYF.

The V call is TRBV28, the J call TRBJ1-1. The CDR3 has 14 amino acids. The germline V gene has CDR1 MDHEN and CDR2 SYDVKM. CDR3 region: CASSRNLYFAEAFF.

The J gene is TRBJ2-3, the V gene TRBV27; lacking DNA, the TRBD1 call made by TCRdb goes unchecked. The CDR3 is made up of 16 amino acids. From germline, CDR1 is MNHEY and CDR2 SMNVEV (reference sequence). CDR3 protein: CASSPSLGQHTDTQYF.